The 4 T cell receptor beta chains below all came from one sample that was sequenced in a study of neurological immune-mediated disorders. Specified time point: longitudinal time-point 1 (baseline). TCRdb re-derived calls from the 5' RACE reads in MiXCR, one entry per CDR3 protein. In the table there are approximately 53,000 distinct CDR3 sequences, roughly 10% of which are singletons. What was sequenced was PBMCs. Receptors were obtained from a woman aged 40 to 49 in good health.

This clonotype was picked up many times. V gene TRBV5-1 combines with J gene TRBJ2-7; D may be TRBD1 (6 bases). Germline-derived CDR1 and CDR2 are SGHRS and YFSETQ. The V gene lost 3 bases and the J gene lost 2 bases, with 21 bases spanning the gap. The length of the CDR3 is 17 residues. DNA for the CDR3: TGCGCCAGCAGCTCGCGACAGGACTTCCAGTCCACCTACGAGCAGTACTTC. Translation gives CASSSRQDFQSTYEQYF.

This clonotype was seen many times. The V gene is TRBV10-3, the J gene TRBJ1-1; D call uncertain. The ends were cut back, 6 bases at V and 4 bases at J, with 15 bases in the middle. The CDR3 sequence is 14 residues long. CDR1 ENHRY and CDR2 SYGVKD come from the germline V gene. CDR3 region: CAISTGDGSTEAFF. Written as DNA, the CDR3 is TGTGCCATCAGCACGGGAGACGGTAGCACTGAAGCTTTCTTT.

The V call is TRBV12-3 or TRBV12-4, the J call TRBJ1-1, with TRBD1 matching over 11 bases. This CDR3 region has 14 residues. Trimming removed 4 bases from V and 3 bases from J; junction bases left unmatched: 1. CDR3 region: CASSWGQGDTEAFF. DNA of the CDR3: TGTGCCAGCAGTTGGGGACAGGGGGACACTGAAGCTTTCTTT.

This clonotype showed up many times. J is TRBJ1-1 and V is TRBV7-9, with a possible D match to TRBD1 (5 bases). This CDR3 spans 15 amino acids. V was cut by 5 bases and J by 0 bases, with 13 bases left in between. Germline assignment: CDR1 SEHNR and CDR2 FQNEAQ (reference sequence). CDR3 loop: CASSPPGLLNTEAFF. In DNA form, the CDR3 reads TGTGCCAGCAGCCCCCCGGGACTGCTGAACACTGAAGCTTTCTTT.